These 6 T cell receptor beta chains were all obtained from the same sample, sequenced in a study of control samples from healthy donors and cancer patients. The data were produced by immunoSEQ multiplex PCR, yet TCRdb's version contains in-frame clones alone and is incomplete. The table lists fewer than 300,000 clones, more than 65% of them singletons. The sequenced sample consisted of PBMCs. The receptors derive from a woman aged 60-75 years with lung cancer.

In nucleotides, the CDR3 is TGTGCCAGCAGTTACTCGAGACGGGGAGGCACAGATACGCAGTATTTT. This encodes CASSYSRRGGTDTQYF. The V gene is TRBV6-5, the J gene TRBJ2-3; D is possibly TRBD2 (5 bases). Trimming took 0 bases from V and 1 from J, leaving 11 bases between them. CDR3 size: 16 residues. The germline V gene has CDR1 MNHEY and CDR2 SVGAGI.

The CDR3 reads CASSQRGGDYGYTF. CDR3 bases: TGTGCCAGCTCTCAGCGAGGGGGAGACTATGGCTACACCTTC. The chain employs TRBV18 and TRBJ1-2, with a possible D match to TRBD1 (6 bases). This CDR3 contains 14 residues. Trimming stripped 6 bases from V and 3 bases from J, with 14 bases between. In germline, CDR1 is KGHSH, CDR2 LQKENI. The variable domain in full, completed from reference TRBV18 and TRBJ1-2, reads NAGVMQNPRHLVRRRGQEARLRCSPMKGHSHVYWYRQLPEEGLKFMVYLQKENIIDESGMPKERFSAEFPKEGPSILRIQQVVRGDSAAYFCASSQRGGDYGYTFGSGTRLTVV.

V usage is TRBV28 and J usage is TRBJ2-2, with unresolved D. Trimming took off 6 bases at V and 10 bases at J, with 24 bases between the two ends. This CDR3 has 16 residues. Germline V gives CDR1 MDHEN, CDR2 SYDVKM. The CDR3 spells CASRFLPRSVQEELFF. The CDR3 DNA sequence: TGTGCCAGCAGATTCCTCCCCAGGTCCGTTCAGGAGGAGCTGTTTTTT.

In this sample, this clone turned up many times. The J gene is TRBJ1-5, the V gene TRBV10-2; D not certain. Germline V gives CDR1 WSHSY, CDR2 SAAADI. Trimming took off 4 bases at V and 2 bases at J, with 12 bases between the two ends. This CDR3 is 15 amino acids long. This CDR3 reads CASSVAHTGNQPQHF. CDR3 in DNA: TGCGCCAGCAGTGTTGCACATACGGGCAATCAGCCCCAGCATTTT.

The chain uses TRBV6-5 and TRBJ1-2; possible D gene TRBD1, 6 bases. CDR1 and CDR2 (germline): MNHEY, SVGAGI. There are 15 residues in the CDR3. V dropped 2 bases and J dropped 5 bases, with 15 bases sitting between them. CDR3 region: CASSYDLRTEYGYTF. CDR3 DNA sequence: TGTGCCAGCAGTTACGACCTCAGGACAGAGTATGGCTACACCTTC.

Points on this clone: The sample has other DNA sequences that encode this CDR3 too. The CDR3 DNA follows: TGCGCCAGCAGCTTGGGACAGGGAGGATACAATGAGCAGTTCTTC. Protein: CASSLGQGGYNEQFF. The chain recombines TRBV5-1 with TRBJ2-1; possibly TRBD1 for D (7 bases). The germline gives CDR1 SGHRS, CDR2 YFSETQ. The CDR3 length is 15 residues. V lost 0 bases and J lost 4, with 11 bases in between.